This passage covers 6 T cell receptor beta chains from one sample sequenced in a study of blood T cell repertoires in COVID-19. Clones were read by immunoSEQ multiplex PCR, and TCRdb kept only the in-frame ones, dropping some. The sample shows under 250,000 clones, approximately 82% of them seen only once. The sequencing input was peripheral blood. These TCRs come from a woman younger than 30 with acute or convalescent COVID-19.

The rearrangement joins TRBV18 to TRBJ1-1; D ambiguous. V was shortened by 0 bases and J by 2 bases, with 13 bases between the two germline ends. This CDR3 is 16 amino acids long. CDR1 KGHSH and CDR2 LQKENI come from the germline V gene. CDR3 loop: CASSPPGRVPNTEAFF. DNA for the CDR3: TGTGCCAGCTCACCACCTGGCCGGGTTCCTAACACTGAAGCTTTCTTT.

The V call is TRBV3-1 (or the pseudogene TRBV3-2), the J call TRBJ1-6; tentative D call: TRBD1 (6 bases). Germline-derived CDR1 and CDR2 are LGHDT and YNNKEL (reference sequence). V was clipped by 4 bases and J by 12 bases, with 28 bases between them. There are 18 residues in the CDR3. CDR3 nucleotide sequence: TGTGCCAGCAGCCCCCGCAGCCCAGGGGTAGTCTATCAAAGACCCCTCCACTTT. The encoded protein is CASSPRSPGVVYQRPLHF.

The rearrangement links TRBV5-1 to TRBJ2-5, with D perhaps matching TRBD1 (6 bases). Germline V gives CDR1 SGHRS, CDR2 YFSETQ. The CDR3 has 16 amino acids. Trimming left V 0 bases short and J 1 base short, with 13 bases between. The CDR3 coding sequence is TGCGCCAGCAGCTTGGTTGTACTAGGGGGCCAAGAGACCCAGTACTTC. This encodes CASSLVVLGGQETQYF.

The V call is TRBV9, the J call TRBJ2-3, with TRBD2 matching 10 bases. Germline CDR1 and CDR2: SGDLS and YYNGEE. The junction had 8 bases not matched to a gene; V was cut back by 0 bases and J by 4 bases. The length of the CDR3 is 17 residues. This chain's CDR3 is CASSVVGSGRAADTQYF. The CDR3, as DNA: TGTGCCAGCAGCGTAGTCGGGAGCGGGAGGGCCGCAGATACGCAGTATTTT.

The chain links TRBV18 to TRBJ1-1, with 7 bases aligning to TRBD1. Trimming at V came to 4 bases and at J to 1 base, leaving 6 bases not matched to a gene. The germline CDR1 and CDR2 sequences are KGHSH and LQKENI. The CDR3 is 15 residues long. CDR3 loop: CASSLTGQTNTEAFF. CDR3 nucleotide sequence: TGTGCCAGCTCACTAACGGGACAGACGAACACTGAAGCTTTCTTT. The whole variable domain, filled in from reference TRBV18 and TRBJ1-1, reads NAGVMQNPRHLVRRRGQEARLRCSPMKGHSHVYWYRQLPEEGLKFMVYLQKENIIDESGMPKERFSAEFPKEGPSILRIQQVVRGDSAAYFCASSLTGQTNTEAFFGQGTRLTVV.

V gene TRBV5-6 combines with J gene TRBJ1-4; tentatively, D is TRBD1 (6 bases). Germline values: CDR1 SGHDT, CDR2 YYEEEE. The CDR3 has 15 residues. V shed 0 bases and J shed 5 bases, with 11 bases lying between them. In DNA, the CDR3 is TGTGCCAGCAGCTTGGTGGGGGCAGGGAATGAAAAACTGTTTTTT. This sequence encodes CASSLVGAGNEKLFF.